The present entry profiles one TCR beta chain with its context. The antigen is unknown. This sample was taken from a study of beta chain features in type 1 diabetes. Overall study results and limits: VDJ junctions in type 1 diabetes patients carried more deletions and fewer insertions. Researchers cautioned that cDNA sequencing could over-represent cells with high TCR expression.

Reverse transcription of all isolated RNA meant that expressed TCRB transcripts were sequenced. The protocol was immunoSEQ multiplex PCR, while the TCRdb copy is restricted to in-frame clones and leaves out a portion. This table has approximately 120,000 clones, roughly 43% appearing once. Looked up from germline, CDR1 is SGHRS and CDR2 is YFSETQ. The CDR3 sequence is 16 residues long. Deletions cut 3 bases from V and 0 bases from J, with 13 bases between. The chain employs TRBV5-1 and TRBJ2-1; no firm D call. The TCR sequence derives from a woman aged 18-29 years in good health. The specimen was stem cell memory CD4+ T cells from blood. The CDR3 is CASSSELIPSYNEQFF. Written as DNA, the CDR3 is TGCGCCAGCAGCTCCGAGCTAATACCCTCCTACAATGAGCAGTTCTTC. The variable domain in full, with the rest retrieved from reference TRBV5-1 and TRBJ2-1, is KAGVTQTPRYLIKTRGQQVTLSCSPISGHRSVSWYQQTPGQGLQFLFEYFSETQRNKGNFPGRFSGRQFSNSRSEMNVSTLELGDSALYLCASSSELIPSYNEQFFGPGTRLTVL.